Below, 13 T cell receptor beta chains from the same sample are listed, as sequenced in a study of tumor-infiltrating lymphocytes in primary liver carcinoma. The source of the blood RNA was unsorted whole blood, and germline DNA was extracted as well. Making TCR beta cDNA involved 400 to 600 ng total RNA and a constant-region primer. Library construction for TCR beta comprised three nested multiplex PCR rounds performed with slightly modified ARM-PCR. Both of the initial two PCR rounds ran for 10 cycles and employed TRBV1-TRBV30 forward primers alongside a C-beta reverse primer. TCRdb re-called the multiplex PCR reads with MiXCR, one entry per CDR3 protein. Among about 300,000 distinct CDR3 sequences listed, 65% were seen once. Sequencing input: peripheral blood. These receptors came from a man aged 35 to 55 with primary liver carcinoma and hepatitis B virus infection.

The CDR3 nucleotides are TGTGCCAGCAGAAACCCCTGGGCTAGCGGGAGAGATAAGCGGTTCTTC. It encodes CASRNPWASGRDKRFF. The rearrangement uses TRBV12-3 or TRBV12-4 and TRBJ2-1; 10 bases fit TRBD2. This CDR3 is built from 16 residues. The trim removed 6 bases at V and 15 bases at J, leaving 20 bases unmatched.

As for this clonotype: Since no conserved phenylalanine or tryptophan closes the CDR3, a read error is the likely cause. The chain links TRBV4-2 to TRBJ2-5, with TRBD2 identical over 10 bases. Germline trimming cut 2 bases from V and 2 bases from J; bases unmatched to any gene: 5. The CDR3 length is 16 residues. Germline V gene data show CDR1 as LGHNA and CDR2 as YNFKEQ. In nucleotides, the CDR3 is TGTGCCAGCAGCCAACATACTAGCGGGATTCAAGAGACCCAGTACTAC. This codes for CASSQHTSGIQETQYY.

Details on this clonotype: Germline is not matched at one junction end, which may reflect a read error. The chain joins TRBV5-1 to TRBJ2-7; D is undetermined. CDR3 length: 13 amino acids. The germline gives CDR1 SGHRS, CDR2 YFSETQ. CDR3 nucleotides: TGCGCCATCAGCTTGGCGTCCGACTACGAGCAGTACTTC. It encodes CAISLASDYEQYF. The variable domain in full, completed from reference TRBV5-1 and TRBJ2-7, reads KAGVTQTPRYLIKTRGQQVTLSCSPISGHRSVSWYQQTPGQGLQFLFEYFSETQRNKGNFPGRFSGRQFSNSRSEMNVSTLELGDSALYLCAISLASDYEQYFGPGTRLTVT.

With regard to this clonotype: The germline gene is not matched at one end of the junction; a read error may be the cause. The chain couples TRBV6-6 to TRBJ2-1; a weak D match, TRBD2 (5 bases). The CDR3 loop spans 13 amino acids. Germline V gene lookup returns CDR1 MNHNY and CDR2 SVGAGI (reference sequence). CDR3 bases: TGTGCCAGCAGCGCCGGGAAAACGAATGAGCAGTCCTTC. Translation gives CASSAGKTNEQSF.

Only a few counts were recorded for this clonotype. Just one base apart from a much larger clone, this may be a read error. The rearrangement joins TRBV30 to TRBJ1-4, with 8 bases aligning to TRBD1. The CDR3 contains 13 residues. CDR1 and CDR2 (germline): GTSNPN, SVGIG (reference sequence). The CDR3 protein is CVLETGDNEKLFF. CDR3 DNA sequence: TGTGTCTTAGAGACAGGGGATAATGAAAAACTGTTTTTT.

Only a few counts were recorded for this clonotype. This may be a read error: a much more frequent sequence differs by one nucleotide. The V call is TRBV5-1, the J call TRBJ2-3; 7 positions match TRBD2. Per germline, CDR1 SGHRS and CDR2 YFSETQ. The CDR3 is made up of 14 amino acids. CDR3: CANSLGGGTDTQYF. CDR3 DNA sequence: TGCGCCAACAGCTTGGGAGGGGGCACAGATACGCAGTATTTT.

This clonotype is a singleton in its sample. A read error may be the cause here, since a much bigger clone is one base away. The conserved phenylalanine or tryptophan is not found at the CDR3 terminus, so this likely reflects a read error. This chain links TRBV11-2 with TRBJ1-4; 7 nucleotides match TRBD1. The CDR3 has 15 residues. With V trimmed by 5 bases and J by 10 bases, 13 bases remained unmatched. CDR1 SGHAT and CDR2 FQNNGV come from the germline V gene. The CDR3 nucleotides read TGTGCCAGCAGCCTGGGACAGACGAAATGGGCAAAACTGTTTATT. Its translation: CASSLGQTKWAKLFI.

For this clonotype: The junction does not match germline at one end; this may be a read error. The DNA for the CDR3 is TGTGCCAGCAGTGAAGATGTATCCATCGGAGGCACCGGGGAGCTGTCTTTT. Its protein is CASSEDVSIGGTGELSF. The genes are TRBV25-1 and TRBJ2-2, with a weak D call TRBD2 (5 bases). Germline CDR1 is MGHDK and CDR2 is SYGVNS. The CDR3 spans 17 residues.

On this clonotype: One end of the junction is discordant with germline, which a read error may explain. The V and J genes are TRBV10-3 and TRBJ1-1, with D uncertain. CDR1 and CDR2 (germline): ENHRY, SYGVKD. The CDR3 length is 12 residues. CDR3 DNA sequence: TGTGCCCTCAGTGAGGATAACACTGAAACTTTCTTT. The encoded protein is CALSEDNTETFF.

The rearrangement joins TRBV6-6 to TRBJ1-1; no clear D. V was clipped by 5 bases and J by 4 bases, with 5 bases between them. Germline CDR1 MNHNY, CDR2 SVGAGI (reference sequence). This CDR3 is built from 11 residues. The DNA for the CDR3 is TGTGCCAGCAGTCCGATCACTGAAGCTTTCTTT. Amino acids: CASSPITEAFF.

Comments on this clonotype: A single base separates this from a much larger clone, so it may be a read error. The chain has TRBV4-1 and TRBJ1-4; D gene uncertain. Deletions cut 4 bases from V and 4 bases from J, with 13 bases between. CDR1 is MGHRA and CDR2 is YSYEKL in the germline V gene. CDR3 length equals 15 residues. CDR3 amino acids: CASSLGVQNNEKLFF. The CDR3 DNA reads as TGCGCCAGCAGCCTGGGAGTCCAGAATAATGAAAAACTGTTTTTT.

As for this clonotype: Just one base apart from a much larger clone, this may be a read error. This chain joins TRBV14 and TRBJ2-1; no clear D. The ends were cut back, 3 bases at V and 12 bases at J, with 9 bases in the middle. The CDR3 has 11 residues. Germline CDR1 is SGHDN and CDR2 is FVKESK. The chain's CDR3 is CASSQAGVQFF. DNA for the CDR3: TGTGCCAGCAGCCAGGCCGGTGTGCAGTTCTTC.

As concerns this clonotype: Possible read error: a much larger clone is one base away. The J gene is TRBJ1-2, the V gene TRBV6-5, with D perhaps matching TRBD1 (5 bases). V lost 2 bases and J lost 1, with 8 bases in between. CDR1 and CDR2 from the germline V gene are MNHEY and SVGAGI. CDR3 length: 14 amino acids. For the CDR3, the DNA is TGTGCCAGCAGTTACGCGGGGGTTAACTATGGCTACACCTTC. Protein: CASSYAGVNYGYTF.